The 9 T cell receptor beta chains below all came from one sample that was sequenced in a study of T cells after yellow fever vaccination. TCRdb re-derived calls from the 5' RACE reads in MiXCR, one entry per CDR3 protein. The sample includes approximately 150,000 distinct CDR3 sequences, approximately 6.2% of them seen just once. The sample in question was CD4+ T cells sorted from PBMCs, obtained on the day of the first yellow fever vaccination. The receptors originated from a man between 18 and 35 years old who received the YFV17D yellow fever vaccine.

This clonotype has at least ten counts. J is TRBJ2-7 and V is TRBV28; 8 bases match TRBD1. Trimming removed 7 bases from V and 0 bases from J; junction bases left unmatched: 2. CDR3 length equals 13 residues. Germline assignment: CDR1 MDHEN and CDR2 SYDVKM. CDR3 residues: CASTGGISYEQYV. The CDR3 DNA is TGTGCCAGCACAGGGGGCATCTCCTACGAGCAGTACGTC.

This chain connects TRBV28 to TRBJ2-5; D is ambiguous. The CDR3 is 12 amino acids. Trimming cost V 7 bases and J 5 bases, with 11 bases left between them. Germline V lookup: CDR1 MDHEN, CDR2 SYDVKM. The CDR3 DNA sequence: TGTGCCAGCAAATTGAACTCGGAGACCCAGTACTTC. Protein product: CASKLNSETQYF.

This clonotype was picked up many times. The V gene is TRBV5-1, the J gene TRBJ1-2; no firm D call. The CDR3 contains 14 residues. The germline V gene encodes CDR1 SGHRS and CDR2 YFSETQ. Trimming took 2 bases from V and 3 from J, leaving 11 bases between them. The CDR3 DNA reads TGCGCCAGCAGCTTTCAGACACAAGACTATGGCTACACCTTC. Protein sequence: CASSFQTQDYGYTF. The variable domain in full, with the rest retrieved from reference TRBV5-1 and TRBJ1-2, is KAGVTQTPRYLIKTRGQQVTLSCSPISGHRSVSWYQQTPGQGLQFLFEYFSETQRNKGNFPGRFSGRQFSNSRSEMNVSTLELGDSALYLCASSFQTQDYGYTFGSGTRLTVV.

In its sample, this clonotype was seen many times. The chain carries TRBV14 and TRBJ1-1; 8 bases match TRBD1. V was pared by 0 bases and J by 1 base, with 7 bases of the junction left unmatched. This CDR3 is 17 amino acids long. Germline CDR1 reads SGHDN; CDR2 reads FVKESK. The CDR3 region is CASSQDLRTGSNTEAFF. The CDR3 DNA is TGTGCCAGCAGCCAAGATTTACGGACAGGGTCGAACACTGAAGCTTTCTTT.

The chain has TRBV7-3 and TRBJ2-2; 8 positions match TRBD1. Germline CDR1 reads SGHTA; CDR2 reads FQGTGA. This CDR3 has 14 residues. Trimming cost V 4 bases and J 7 bases; bases outside gene matches: 5. This CDR3 is CASSSTGVGGELFF. CDR3 nucleotide sequence: TGTGCCAGCAGCTCGACAGGGGTTGGCGGGGAGCTGTTTTTT.

The V call is TRBV28, the J call TRBJ1-5, with 9 bases identical to TRBD1. This CDR3 spans 12 amino acids. From germline, CDR1 is MDHEN and CDR2 SYDVKM. V lost 0 bases and J lost 15; bases outside the gene matches: 3. The CDR3 coding sequence is TGTGCCAGCAGTTTATGGGGACAGGGTCCGCATTTT. The encoded protein is CASSLWGQGPHF.

This clonotype was observed a few times. This chain joins TRBV11-2 and TRBJ1-4; possible D gene TRBD1, 5 bases. The V gene's germline CDR1 is SGHAT and CDR2 FQNNGV. The germline V and J ends were trimmed by 1 base and 6 bases, with 12 bases remaining between them. CDR3 length: 15 amino acids. In nucleotides, the CDR3 is TGTGCCAGCAGCTTAGGAGGGGCGATCGATGAAAAACTGTTTTTT. Its translation is CASSLGGAIDEKLFF.

This clonotype came up many times. One end of the junction is discordant with germline, which a read error may explain. The rearrangement uses TRBV5-1 and TRBJ2-3; possible D gene TRBD2, 7 bases. CDR3 length: 15 residues. CDR1 and CDR2 from the germline V gene are SGHRS and YFSETQ. CDR3 sequence: CASSLGGASTDTQYF. CDR3 sequence (DNA): TGTGCCAGCAGCTTAGGGGGGGCGTCCACAGATACGCAGTATTTT. Supplemented by reference TRBV5-1 and TRBJ2-3, the full variable domain reads KAGVTQTPRYLIKTRGQQVTLSCSPISGHRSVSWYQQTPGQGLQFLFEYFSETQRNKGNFPGRFSGRQFSNSRSEMNVSTLELGDSALYLCASSLGGASTDTQYFGPGTRLTVL.

This clonotype was observed at least ten times. The chain carries TRBV10-3 and TRBJ2-2; D is uncertain. Germline values: CDR1 ENHRY, CDR2 SYGVKD. CDR3 length: 12 residues. Trimming took 0 bases from V and 6 from J, leaving 2 bases between them. The CDR3 DNA follows: TGTGCCATCAGTGAGTCCGCCGGGGAGCTGTTTTTT. It yields the protein CAISESAGELFF.